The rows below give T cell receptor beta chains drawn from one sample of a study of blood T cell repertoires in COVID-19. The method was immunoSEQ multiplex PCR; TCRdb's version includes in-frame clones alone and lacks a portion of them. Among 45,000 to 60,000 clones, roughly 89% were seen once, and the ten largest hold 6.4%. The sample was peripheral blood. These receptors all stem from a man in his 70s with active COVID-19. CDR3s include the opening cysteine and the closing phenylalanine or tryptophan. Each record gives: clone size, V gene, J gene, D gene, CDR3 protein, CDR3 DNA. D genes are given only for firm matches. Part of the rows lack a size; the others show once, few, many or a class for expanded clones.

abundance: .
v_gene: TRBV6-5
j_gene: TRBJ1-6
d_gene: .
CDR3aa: CASSRGLPHSPLHF
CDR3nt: TGTGCCAGCAGTAGGGGACTGCCACATTCACCCCTCCACTTT

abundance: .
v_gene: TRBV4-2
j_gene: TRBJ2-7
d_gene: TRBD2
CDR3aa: CASSQDPAGPDYEQYF
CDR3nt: TGTGCCAGCAGCCAAGATCCAGCGGGGCCAGACTACGAGCAGTACTTC

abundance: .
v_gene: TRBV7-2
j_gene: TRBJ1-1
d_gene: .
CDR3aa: CASSAQGIYTEAFF
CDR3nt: TGTGCCAGCAGCGCCCAGGGGATTTACACTGAAGCTTTCTTT

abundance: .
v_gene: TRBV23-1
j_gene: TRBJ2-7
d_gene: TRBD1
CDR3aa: CASDRDRGTLIIYEQYF
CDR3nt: TGCGCCAGCGACCGGGACAGGGGCACATTAATCATTTACGAGCAGTACTTC

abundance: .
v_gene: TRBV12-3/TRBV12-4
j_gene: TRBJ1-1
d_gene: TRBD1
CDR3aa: CASRQGGTEAFF
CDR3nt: TGTGCCAGCCGACAGGGGGGCACTGAAGCTTTCTTT

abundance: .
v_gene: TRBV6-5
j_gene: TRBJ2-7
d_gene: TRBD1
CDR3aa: CASSLTGGASYEQYF
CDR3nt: TGTGCCAGCAGTTTAACAGGGGGCGCGTCCTACGAGCAGTACTTC

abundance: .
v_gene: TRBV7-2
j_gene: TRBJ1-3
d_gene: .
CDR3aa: CASSLSNRNGNTIYF
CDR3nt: TGTGCCAGCAGCTTATCGAACAGGAATGGAAACACCATATATTTT

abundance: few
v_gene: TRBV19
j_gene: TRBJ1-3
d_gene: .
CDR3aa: CASRTGTRDTIYF
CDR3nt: TGTGCCAGTAGGACCGGGACAAGGGACACCATATATTTT

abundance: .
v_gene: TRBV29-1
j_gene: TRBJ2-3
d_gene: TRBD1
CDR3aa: CSATGQLTDTQYF
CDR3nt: TGCAGCGCTACGGGACAGCTCACAGATACGCAGTATTTT

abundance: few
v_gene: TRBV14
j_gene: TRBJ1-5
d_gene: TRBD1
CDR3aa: CASSPSGQGPPLNQPQHF
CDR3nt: TGTGCCAGCAGCCCTTCAGGACAGGGGCCTCCTTTAAATCAGCCCCAGCATTTT

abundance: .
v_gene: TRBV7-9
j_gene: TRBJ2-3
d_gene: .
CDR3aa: CASSLAQGGIDTQYF
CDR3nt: TGTGCCAGCAGCTTAGCGCAAGGGGGTATAGATACGCAGTATTTT

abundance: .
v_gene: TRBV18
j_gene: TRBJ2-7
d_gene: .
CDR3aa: CASSPGQYEQYF
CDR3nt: TGTGCCAGCTCACCCGGACAATACGAGCAGTACTTC

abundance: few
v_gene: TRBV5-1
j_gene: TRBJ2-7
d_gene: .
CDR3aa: CASSSDAVAGDEQYF
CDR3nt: TGCGCCAGCAGCTCCGACGCTGTGGCAGGGGACGAGCAGTACTTC

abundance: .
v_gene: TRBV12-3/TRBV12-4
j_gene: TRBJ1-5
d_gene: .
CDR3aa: CASSPQGNQPQHF
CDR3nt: TGTGCCAGCAGTCCCCAGGGAAATCAGCCCCAGCATTTT

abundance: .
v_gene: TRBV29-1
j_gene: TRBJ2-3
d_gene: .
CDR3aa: CSVVSVNTDTQYF
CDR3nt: TGCAGCGTTGTCTCAGTAAACACAGATACGCAGTATTTT

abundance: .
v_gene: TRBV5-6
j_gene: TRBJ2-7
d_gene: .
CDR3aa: CASSLGGGVTYEQYF
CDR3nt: TGTGCCAGCAGCTTGGGGGGCGGGGTGACTTACGAGCAGTACTTC

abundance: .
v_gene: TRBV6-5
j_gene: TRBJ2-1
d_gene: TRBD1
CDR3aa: CASRSGQGAYNEQFF
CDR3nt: TGTGCCAGCAGGTCGGGGCAGGGGGCCTACAATGAGCAGTTCTTC

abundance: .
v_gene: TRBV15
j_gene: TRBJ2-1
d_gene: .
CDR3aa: CATSRARERYNEQFF
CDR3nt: TGTGCCACCAGCAGAGCACGGGAACGCTACAATGAGCAGTTCTTC

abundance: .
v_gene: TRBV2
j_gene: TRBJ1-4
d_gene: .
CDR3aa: CASDSGGGGREKLFF
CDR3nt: TGTGCCAGCGACTCCGGCGGAGGAGGGAGGGAAAAACTGTTTTTT

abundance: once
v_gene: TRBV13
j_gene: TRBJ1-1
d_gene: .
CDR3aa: CASTGGGSNTEAFF
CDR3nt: TGTGCCAGCACGGGTGGGGGGTCGAACACTGAAGCTTTCTTT

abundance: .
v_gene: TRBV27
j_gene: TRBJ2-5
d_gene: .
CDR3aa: CASSLGPSETQYF
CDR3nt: TGTGCCAGCAGTTTAGGGCCCTCAGAGACCCAGTACTTC

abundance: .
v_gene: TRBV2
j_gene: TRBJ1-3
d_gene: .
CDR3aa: CASTVRGSGNTIYF
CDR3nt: TGTGCCAGCACCGTAAGGGGATCTGGAAACACCATATATTTT